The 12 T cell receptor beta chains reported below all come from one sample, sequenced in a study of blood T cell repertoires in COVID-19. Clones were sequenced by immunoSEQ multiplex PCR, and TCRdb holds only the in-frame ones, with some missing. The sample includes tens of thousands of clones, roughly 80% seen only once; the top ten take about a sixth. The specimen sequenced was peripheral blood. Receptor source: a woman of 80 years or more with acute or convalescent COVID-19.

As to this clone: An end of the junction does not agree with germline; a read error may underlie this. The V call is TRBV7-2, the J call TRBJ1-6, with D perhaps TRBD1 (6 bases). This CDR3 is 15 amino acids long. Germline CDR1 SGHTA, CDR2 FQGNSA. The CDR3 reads CASRGTGSSNSPFHF. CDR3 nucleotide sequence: TGTGCCAGCAGAGGAACAGGGTCTTCGAATTCACCCTTCCACTTT. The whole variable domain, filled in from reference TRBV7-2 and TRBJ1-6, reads GAGVSQSPSNKVTEKGKDVELRCDPISGHTALYWYRQSLGQGLEFLIYFQGNSAPDKSGLPSDRFSAERTGGSVSTLTIQRTQQEDSAVYLCASRGTGSSNSPFHFGNGTRLTVT.

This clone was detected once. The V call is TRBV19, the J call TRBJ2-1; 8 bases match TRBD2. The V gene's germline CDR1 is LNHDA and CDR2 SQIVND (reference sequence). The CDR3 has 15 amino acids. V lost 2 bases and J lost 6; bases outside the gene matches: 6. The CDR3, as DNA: TGTGCCAGTAGTATAACGGGGGGGTCACTCAATGAGCAGTTCTTC. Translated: CASSITGGSLNEQFF.

The CDR3 DNA reads TGTGCCAGCGGCCACTCTAGAGAAGAGACCCAGTACTTC. Its translation: CASGHSREETQYF. The V gene is TRBV27, the J gene TRBJ2-5; D remains ambiguous. CDR1 and CDR2 (germline): MNHEY, SMNVEV (reference sequence). Deletions cut 8 bases from V and 3 bases from J, with 13 bases between. This CDR3 region has 13 residues.

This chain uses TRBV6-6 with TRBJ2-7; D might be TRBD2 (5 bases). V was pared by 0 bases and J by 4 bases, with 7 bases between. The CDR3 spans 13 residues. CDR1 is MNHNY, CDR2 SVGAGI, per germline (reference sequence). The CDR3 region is CASSYSTGYEQYF. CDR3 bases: TGTGCCAGCAGTTACTCCACGGGGTACGAGCAGTACTTC.

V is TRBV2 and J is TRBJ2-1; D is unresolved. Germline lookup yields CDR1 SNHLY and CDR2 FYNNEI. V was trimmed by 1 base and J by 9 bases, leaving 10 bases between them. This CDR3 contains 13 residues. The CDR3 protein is CASSEGRSTEQFF. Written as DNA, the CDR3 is TGTGCCAGCAGTGAAGGGAGAAGTACTGAGCAGTTCTTC.

CDR3 region: CASSPRRTVQPYNEQFF. For the CDR3, the DNA is TGTGCCAGCAGCCCCCGCCGGACAGTCCAACCCTACAATGAGCAGTTCTTC. V gene TRBV11-2 combines with J gene TRBJ2-1, with D maybe TRBD1 (6 bases). This CDR3 has 17 amino acids. Trimming pared 5 bases from V and 2 bases from J, leaving 19 bases between. Germline CDR1 SGHAT, CDR2 FQNNGV.

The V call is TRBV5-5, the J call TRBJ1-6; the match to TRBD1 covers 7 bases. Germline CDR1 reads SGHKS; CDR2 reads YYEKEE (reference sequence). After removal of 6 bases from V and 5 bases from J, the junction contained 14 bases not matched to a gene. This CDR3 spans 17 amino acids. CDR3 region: CASTQPRGGADNSPLHF. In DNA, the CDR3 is TGTGCCAGCACCCAACCGCGAGGGGGCGCGGATAATTCACCCCTCCACTTT.

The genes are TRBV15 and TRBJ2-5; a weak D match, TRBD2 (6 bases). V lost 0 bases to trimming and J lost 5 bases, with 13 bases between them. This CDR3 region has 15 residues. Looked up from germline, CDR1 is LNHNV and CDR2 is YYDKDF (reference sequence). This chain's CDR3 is CATSRDSPGVETQYF. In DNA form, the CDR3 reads TGTGCCACCAGCAGAGATTCCCCGGGGGTGGAGACCCAGTACTTC.

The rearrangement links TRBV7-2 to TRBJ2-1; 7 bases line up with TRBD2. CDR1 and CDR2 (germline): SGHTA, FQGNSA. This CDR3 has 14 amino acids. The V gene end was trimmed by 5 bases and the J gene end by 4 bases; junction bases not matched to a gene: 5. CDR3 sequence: CASSRWTSYNEQFF. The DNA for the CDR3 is TGTGCCAGCAGCCGGTGGACTAGTTACAATGAGCAGTTCTTC.

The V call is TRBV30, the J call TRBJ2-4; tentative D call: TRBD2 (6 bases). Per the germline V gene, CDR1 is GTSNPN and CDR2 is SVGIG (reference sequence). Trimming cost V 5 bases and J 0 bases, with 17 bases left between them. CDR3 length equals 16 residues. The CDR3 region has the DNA TGTGCCTGGGAGGAGGGGTTCGCTCTAGCCAAAAACATTCAGTACTTC. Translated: CAWEEGFALAKNIQYF.

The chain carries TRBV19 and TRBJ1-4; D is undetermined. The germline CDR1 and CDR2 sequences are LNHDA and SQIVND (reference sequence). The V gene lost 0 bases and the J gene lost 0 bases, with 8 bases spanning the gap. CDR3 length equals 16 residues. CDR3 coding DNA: TGTGCCAGTAGTATAGAAGGAGTTGCAACTAATGAAAAACTGTTTTTT. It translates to CASSIEGVATNEKLFF.

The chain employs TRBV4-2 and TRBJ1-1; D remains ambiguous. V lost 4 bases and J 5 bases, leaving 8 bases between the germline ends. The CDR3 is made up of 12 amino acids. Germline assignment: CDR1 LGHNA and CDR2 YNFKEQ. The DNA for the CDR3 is TGTGCCAGCAGCCGAACCGGGACTGAAGCTTTCTTT. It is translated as CASSRTGTEAFF.